The present TCR beta chain was sequenced within a study of T-cell memory formation after mild COVID-19. Study results and limitations: CD4+ clones that contracted lay mainly in CM and EM; CD8+ ones lay in EMRA.

The CDR3 has 14 residues. Germline V CDR1 and CDR2: SGHTA, FQGNSA. Trimming took 6 bases from V and 6 from J; bases not matched to a gene: 7. TCRdb analysed the 5' RACE reads with MiXCR anew, one entry per CDR3 protein. Among some 120,000 distinct CDR3 sequences listed, about 17% were seen once. This clonotype has a handful of counts. The target antigen is unknown. This chain joins TRBV7-2 and TRBJ2-3; TRBD1 agrees at 9 bases. The receptor was derived from a man in his late teens or twenties who had mild COVID-19 (a few samples of this study predate the infection). Cell type and time point are not known. Sequenced input: PBMCs or a T cell subset sorted from them (not recorded which). The CDR3 nucleotides are TGTGCCAGCAGTTCAGGGACAGGGAGGGATACGCAGTATTTT. It is translated as CASSSGTGRDTQYF.